The 29 T cell receptor beta chains given below trace back to one sample, sequenced in a study of prognosis after radiotherapy for stage I lung cancer. The study amplified the TCR beta CDR3 region from genomic DNA. This amplification was carried out by two rounds of multiplex PCR. First-round PCR amplification was performed with primers specific to each TRBV and TRBJ gene. MiXCR was run by TCRdb on the multiplex PCR reads, yielding one entry per CDR3 protein. The sample consists of some 25,000 distinct CDR3 sequences, under 40% of them appearing once. Sequencing used PBMCs, obtained before or after stereotactic body radiation therapy (not recorded which). The receptors shown here come from a donor of 50 years or more with non-small cell lung cancer.

This clonotype came up once. The chain uses TRBV12-3 or TRBV12-4 and TRBJ2-2, with 11 bases lining up with TRBD2. The CDR3 is made up of 16 amino acids. The junction had 5 bases not matched to a gene; V was cut back by 3 bases and J by 5 bases. The CDR3 spells CASSLGSGRGTGELFF. DNA for the CDR3: TGTGCCAGCAGTTTGGGTAGCGGGAGGGGGACCGGGGAGCTGTTTTTT.

This clonotype was seen at least ten times. The V gene is TRBV24-1, the J gene TRBJ2-3; D is unresolved. CDR1 and CDR2 (germline): KGHDR, SFDVKD. Trimming pared 8 bases from V and 1 base from J, leaving 9 bases between. This CDR3 contains 13 residues. CDR3 in DNA: TGTGCCACCATGTCCCAGCGCACAGATACGCAGTATTTT. It encodes CATMSQRTDTQYF.

This clonotype was observed at least ten times. The CDR3 DNA reads TGTGCCACCAGGACAGGCGTATCAGGGGAGCAGTACTTC. It specifies CATRTGVSGEQYF. This chain connects TRBV6-9 to TRBJ2-7, with 7 positions matching TRBD1. In germline, CDR1 is MNHGY, CDR2 SVAAGI. With V trimmed by 10 bases and J by 7 bases, 13 bases remained unmatched. This CDR3 has 13 residues.

This clonotype was recorded at least ten times. V usage is TRBV6-4 and J usage is TRBJ2-1; 11 bases map to TRBD2. There are 17 residues in the CDR3. V shed 5 bases, J shed 4 bases, and the junction held 10 bases outside the gene matches. Germline CDR1 and CDR2: MRHNA and SNTAGT. In nucleotides, the CDR3 is TGTGCCAGCAGTTTTAGCGGGAGGGCCCTCGGGTACAATGAGCAGTTCTTC. It encodes CASSFSGRALGYNEQFF.

CDR3 bases: TGTGCCAGCAGTTTACGGACAGTGTATTCCTACGAGCAGTACTTC. It specifies CASSLRTVYSYEQYF. V is TRBV12-3 or TRBV12-4 and J is TRBJ2-7; the D gene is possibly TRBD1 (6 bases). The length of the CDR3 is 15 residues. V was trimmed by 2 bases and J by 1 base, leaving 12 bases between them.

At least ten counts were recorded for this clonotype. J is TRBJ2-7 and V is TRBV6-5; tentatively, D is TRBD1 (6 bases). The CDR3 sequence is 14 residues long. Trimming shortened V by 2 bases and J by 0 bases, and 8 bases separated the two germline ends. From germline, CDR1 is MNHEY and CDR2 SVGAGI. Here the CDR3 DNA reads TGTGCCAGCAGTTACGCGGACAGCTCCTACGAGCAGTACTTC. Translated: CASSYADSSYEQYF.

This clonotype was recorded at least ten times. The chain carries TRBV7-8 and TRBJ2-3, with D perhaps matching TRBD2 (5 bases). V was cut by 5 bases and J by 14 bases, with 20 bases left in between. CDR3 length: 13 residues. Germline lookup yields CDR1 SGHVS and CDR2 FQNEAQ. The chain's CDR3 is CASSLGRERPWYF. CDR3 bases: TGTGCCAGCAGCCTTGGGCGCGAGCGGCCCTGGTATTTT.

This clonotype was recorded many times. V gene TRBV7-9 combines with J gene TRBJ1-2; the D is unclear. The ends were cut back, 5 bases at V and 5 bases at J, with 12 bases in the middle. CDR1 and CDR2 from the germline V gene are SEHNR and FQNEAQ (reference sequence). The CDR3 length is 13 residues. CDR3 coding DNA: TGTGCCAGCAGCCCGGTGGTGGATTATGGCTACACCTTC. Protein sequence: CASSPVVDYGYTF. The full variable domain, in which reference TRBV7-9 and TRBJ1-2 provide the parts outside the CDR3, is DTGVSQNPRHKITKRGQNVTFRCDPISEHNRLYWYRQTLGQGPEFLTYFQNEAQLEKSRLLSDRFSAERPKGSFSTLEIQRTEQGDSAMYLCASSPVVDYGYTFGSGTRLTVV.

The rearrangement uses TRBV5-5 and TRBJ1-1, with D hard to call. The germline V and J ends were trimmed by 0 bases and 1 base, with 10 bases remaining between them. In germline, CDR1 is SGHKS, CDR2 YYEKEE (reference sequence). The CDR3 contains 15 residues. In DNA, the CDR3 is TGTGCCAGCAGCTTGGCGGCGTCCGAGAACACTGAAGCTTTCTTT. Protein product: CASSLAASENTEAFF.

The table lists this clonotype with many counts. V gene TRBV6-5 combines with J gene TRBJ1-1; D may be TRBD1 (5 bases). This CDR3 spans 13 amino acids. Germline CDR1 reads MNHEY; CDR2 reads SVGAGI. Trimming took off 1 base at V and 5 bases at J, with 8 bases between the two ends. In DNA, the CDR3 is TGTGCCAGCAGTTACTTCGGGGGGACTGAAGCTTTCTTT. This translates into CASSYFGGTEAFF.

Many counts were recorded for this clonotype. The J gene is TRBJ2-7, the V gene TRBV7-8; D gene uncertain. The CDR3 loop spans 12 amino acids. The germline gives CDR1 SGHVS, CDR2 FQNEAQ. V was cut by 5 bases and J by 6 bases, with 11 bases left in between. The CDR3 coding sequence is TGTGCCAGCAGCAACGGTTGGAGCGAGCAGTACTTC. This encodes CASSNGWSEQYF. The whole variable domain, remainder taken from reference TRBV7-8 and TRBJ2-7, is GAGVSQSPRYKVAKRGQDVALRCDPISGHVSLFWYQQALGQGPEFLTYFQNEAQLDKSGLPSDRFFAERPEGSVSTLKIQRTQQEDSAVYLCASSNGWSEQYFGPGTRLTVT.

This clonotype showed up many times. J is TRBJ2-1 and V is TRBV30, with 9 nucleotides matching TRBD1. The germline CDR1 and CDR2 sequences are GTSNPN and SVGIG (reference sequence). V shed 0 bases and J 4 bases; nucleotides not matched to a gene: 10. The CDR3 has 17 amino acids. The DNA for the CDR3 is TGTGCCTGGAGTGTACAGCTCACGGGACAGGGATACAATGAGCAGTTCTTC. Its protein product is CAWSVQLTGQGYNEQFF.

The chain carries TRBV4-2 and TRBJ2-1, with D possibly TRBD2 on 6 matching bases. Looked up from germline, CDR1 is LGHNA and CDR2 is YNFKEQ. The CDR3 contains 14 residues. Trimming pared 2 bases from V and 5 bases from J, leaving 10 bases between. The CDR3 DNA follows: TGTGCCAGCAGCCAACGGGGGACCAACAATGAGCAGTTCTTC. Protein: CASSQRGTNNEQFF.

This clonotype was found many times. The genes are TRBV3-1 and TRBJ2-1; 10 nucleotides align to TRBD2. The germline CDR1 and CDR2 sequences are LGHDT and YNNKEL (reference sequence). CDR3 length: 17 amino acids. V was clipped by 4 bases and J by 4 bases; unmatched bases: 10. CDR3 DNA sequence: TGTGCCAGCAGCCCCTCTAGCGGGAGTAGACGTTACAATGAGCAGTTCTTC. Translating it yields CASSPSSGSRRYNEQFF.

About this clonotype itself: At one boundary the junction diverges from the germline segment, which might be a read error. J is TRBJ2-5 and V is TRBV11-3; 7 bases fit TRBD1. The CDR3 runs 14 residues. Germline V CDR1 and CDR2: SGHNT, YENEEA. The DNA for the CDR3 is TGTGCCAGCAGCGTGACAGGGATGGGAGAGAACCAGTACTTC. Translated: CASSVTGMGENQYF.

This clonotype was recorded many times. This rearrangement joins TRBV4-1 to TRBJ1-1, with TRBD1 as a possible D gene (5 bases). This CDR3 spans 14 amino acids. V lost 0 bases, J lost 4 bases, and 9 bases lay in between. From germline, CDR1 is MGHRA and CDR2 YSYEKL. In DNA form, the CDR3 reads TGCGCCAGCAGCCAAGATGGCGGGGGCACTGAAGCTTTCTTT. It translates to CASSQDGGGTEAFF.

This clonotype was counted at least ten times. The chain couples TRBV18 to TRBJ2-2; D is perhaps TRBD2 (6 bases). The CDR3 runs to 14 residues. V shed 6 bases and J shed 6 bases, with 14 bases lying between them. CDR1 is KGHSH and CDR2 is LQKENI in the germline V gene. CDR3 sequence reads: CASSPGTSAGELFF. The CDR3 DNA follows: TGTGCCAGCTCTCCCGGGACTTCCGCCGGGGAGCTGTTTTTT.

This clonotype was observed many times. This rearrangement joins TRBV7-3 to TRBJ2-1, with D possibly being TRBD1 (6 bases). The V end was cut by 5 bases, the J end by 0 bases, with 11 bases between. CDR3 size: 15 residues. In germline, CDR1 is SGHTA, CDR2 FQGTGA. The DNA of the CDR3 is TGTGCCAGCAGCCCAACGGACAGCTCCTACAATGAGCAGTTCTTC. Translated: CASSPTDSSYNEQFF.

A word on this clonotype: A clone one base away is much larger, so this may be a read error. Written as DNA, the CDR3 is TGTGTCAGCAGCGGGGACAGGGGGCAATCCTACGAGCAGTACTTC. This gives the protein CVSSGDRGQSYEQYF. The chain carries TRBV5-6 and TRBJ2-7, with 12 bases identical to TRBD1. This CDR3 has 15 residues. Germline CDR1 and CDR2: SGHDT and YYEEEE.

This clonotype was counted many times. The rearrangement uses TRBV6-5 and TRBJ1-2, with 7 bases that match TRBD1. V shed 4 bases and J 4 bases; nucleotides not matched to a gene: 12. This CDR3 is built from 16 residues. Per germline, CDR1 MNHEY and CDR2 SVGAGI. CDR3 region: CASSSPGQLNFYGYTF. CDR3 nucleotides: TGTGCCAGCAGTTCACCGGGACAGCTGAATTTCTATGGCTACACCTTC.

Concerning this clonotype itself: With only one base between it and a far larger clone, this is likely a read error. V is TRBV6-4 and J is TRBJ1-2; the match to TRBD1 covers 10 bases. The CDR3 sequence is 18 residues long. The germline gives CDR1 MRHNA, CDR2 SNTAGT. The CDR3 bases are TGTGCCAGCAGTTACTTCGAGACAGGGGGCTCCAGAAACTATTGCTACATCTTC. Protein product: CASSYFETGGSRNYCYIF.

On this clonotype: A far larger clone differs by one base, so this is likely a read error. This rearrangement joins TRBV11-2 to TRBJ2-7; possible D gene TRBD2, 6 bases. The V end lost 1 base, the J end lost 5 bases, and 12 bases lay between the germline ends. The germline V gene has CDR1 SGHAT and CDR2 FQNNGV. The CDR3 runs to 14 residues. This CDR3 reads CASSLVLARNEQYF. For the CDR3, the DNA is TGTGCCAGCAGCTTAGTTCTAGCGAGGAACGAGCAGTACTTC.

This clonotype was found many times. Here the CDR3 DNA reads TGCGCCAGCAGCCCCCGCCTAGCGGGTGGGGAGACCCAGTACTTC. Its translation: CASSPRLAGGETQYF. This rearrangement joins TRBV5-1 to TRBJ2-5, with TRBD2 matching 8 bases. This CDR3 has 15 residues. V gave up 4 bases and J gave up 5 bases; unmatched junction bases: 10. Germline CDR1 and CDR2: SGHRS and YFSETQ.

Worth noting for this clonotype: This could be a read error, since a much larger clone is one nucleotide away. This chain joins TRBV11-3 and TRBJ2-3, with D possibly TRBD2 on 5 matching bases. Germline assignment: CDR1 SGHNT and CDR2 YENEEA. CDR3 length: 16 residues. The V end lost 5 bases, the J end lost 2 bases, and 17 bases lay between the germline ends. CDR3 sequence reads: CASSPAGVGITDTQYF. The CDR3 bases are TGTGCCAGCAGCCCCGCCGGGGTCGGGATCACAGATACGCAGTATTTT.

This clonotype appeared a single time. A much larger clone sits a single nucleotide away, making a read error possible. The chain couples TRBV5-1 to TRBJ1-3; a weak D match, TRBD1 (5 bases). This CDR3 spans 13 amino acids. Germline-derived CDR1 and CDR2 are SGHRS and YFSETQ. This CDR3 is CATSGPLGNTIYF. Here the CDR3 DNA reads TGCGCAACTTCGGGGCCGCTCGGAAACACCATATATTTT.

Concerning this clonotype itself: One junction end disagrees with the germline gene, perhaps due to a read error. V gene TRBV3-1 combines with J gene TRBJ1-1, with 8 positions matching TRBD1. The V gene's germline CDR1 is LGHDT and CDR2 YNNKEL (reference sequence). CDR3 length: 12 amino acids. The chain's CDR3 is CASIQADRAAFF. The DNA for the CDR3 is TGTGCCAGCATCCAAGCGGACAGGGCAGCTTTCTTT. The full variable domain, in which reference TRBV3-1 and TRBJ1-1 provide the parts outside the CDR3, is DTAVSQTPKYLVTQMGNDKSIKCEQNLGHDTMYWYKQDSKKFLKIMFSYNNKELIINETVPNRFSPKSPDKAHLNLHINSLELGDSAVYFCASIQADRAAFFGQGTRLTVV.

This clonotype has a handful of counts. This chain joins TRBV12-1 and TRBJ2-1; whether TRBD2, the table's D call, matches the DNA was not checked. TRBV12-1 is classified as a pseudogene. This CDR3 comprises 18 residues. In DNA form, the CDR3 reads TGTGCCAGCAGCCCCCATCCTCCGTCGGGACTAGCGGGCAATGAGCAGTTCTTC. Its protein product is CASSPHPPSGLAGNEQFF.

This clonotype was picked up a small number of times. The rearrangement links TRBV7-2 to TRBJ2-7; 7 bases line up with TRBD1. The CDR3 is made up of 15 amino acids. The J segment lost 0 bases and the V segment lost 4 bases, leaving 6 bases of the junction unmatched. Germline V CDR1 and CDR2: SGHTA, FQGNSA. The CDR3 is CASSSRQGLSYEQYF. CDR3 DNA sequence: TGTGCCAGCAGCTCCCGACAGGGCCTCTCCTACGAGCAGTACTTC.

The chain employs TRBV7-2 and TRBJ2-3, with D unclear. Trimming pared 6 bases from V and 5 bases from J, leaving 6 bases between. The CDR3 is 11 amino acids. CDR1 and CDR2 from the germline V gene are SGHTA and FQGNSA. Here the CDR3 DNA reads TGTGCCAGCAGTCGGCAAGATACGCAGTATTTT. This sequence encodes CASSRQDTQYF.